The present T cell receptor (beta chain) was sequenced within a study of cytomegalovirus exposure and HLA in healthy donors. Study results and caveats: Many donors shared some public TCRs, even though most TCR sequences were rare.

Points on this clone: Its target is unknown.

This table comes from immunoSEQ multiplex PCR, and its TCRdb copy is limited to in-frame clones, with some not included. The sample records about 130,000 clones, nearly 90% being singletons. Germline CDR1 is SGHAT and CDR2 is FQNNGV. CDR3 length: 15 residues. Trimming took off 4 bases at V and 5 bases at J, with 14 bases between the two ends. V usage is TRBV11-2 and J usage is TRBJ1-4; TRBD1 might be the D (6 bases). This TCR came from a woman aged 18-30 years in good health and CMV-seropositive. The sequencing sample was made of PBMCs. The CDR3 nucleotides are TGTGCCAGCAGCTCTAACAGCAGGGGAAATGAAAAACTGTTTTTT. Its translation: CASSSNSRGNEKLFF. Full variable domain (remainder filled in from reference TRBV11-2 and TRBJ1-4): EAGVAQSPRYKIIEKRQSVAFWCNPISGHATLYWYQQILGQGPKLLIQFQNNGVVDDSQLPKDRFSAERLKGVDSTLKIQPAKLEDSAVYLCASSSNSRGNEKLFFGSGTQLSVL.